The clone carrying this TCR beta chain was found many times. This specimen belongs to a study of response to subunit inactivated influenza vaccine. Each CDR3 protein gets one entry after TCRdb re-called the RT-PCR reads with MiXCR. This sample has approximately 530,000 distinct CDR3 sequences, with under 8.5% found just once. This specimen was PBMCs from blood, taken less than 30 months after vaccination. The TCR was taken from a man in his fifties or sixties who received an inactivated influenza vaccine.

CDR3 nucleotide sequence: TGTGCCAGTAGTATAGGAGGAGCCCAAGATACGCAGTATTTT. As protein: CASSIGGAQDTQYF. The chain is built from TRBV19 and TRBJ2-3; D not resolved. Deletions cut 1 base from V and 5 bases from J, with 10 bases between. Germline CDR1 reads LNHDA; CDR2 reads SQIVND (reference sequence). This CDR3 has 14 residues. Full variable domain (rest looked up from reference TRBV19 and TRBJ2-3): DGGITQSPKYLFRKEGQNVTLSCEQNLNHDAMYWYRQDPGQGLRLIYYSQIVNDFQKGDIAEGYSVSREKKESFPLTVTSAQKNPTAFYLCASSIGGAQDTQYFGPGTRLTVL.